The rows below give T cell receptor beta chains drawn from one sample of a study of T cell repertoires in cytomegalovirus infection. These receptors' targets are unknown. TCRdb called the reads again in MiXCR, with one record for every CDR3 protein. The sample lists some 800,000 distinct CDR3 sequences; 29% were seen once. The specimen was cultured CD8+ T cells from PBMCs, collected from culture after CMV antigen stimulation. The receptors originated from a human donor in good health (CMV status not recorded). Some clones in this sample may be carry-over from other donors' samples. The CDR3 runs from the conserved cysteine through the conserved F or W. The D gene is left open where the match is weak. Size is stated for part of the rows, as once, few or many counts, or as a class when the clone is expanded.

TGTGCCAGCAGCTTAGGAGGGACAGGGGGCCATCAGCCCCAGCATTTT,CASSLGGTGGHQPQHF,TRBD1,TRBV7-9,few,TRBJ1-5
TGTGCCAGCAGCTTAGATATGGGGGACCCTGAAGCTTTCTTT,CASSLDMGDPEAFF,.,TRBV7-2,many,TRBJ1-1
TGTGCCAGCAGTGAAGGTCAGGAGAGTTCGCCCTATGGCTACACCTTC,CASSEGQESSPYGYTF,.,TRBV6-1,.,TRBJ1-2
TGTGCCAGCAGCCCCGCCCGAACAGATACGCAGTATTTT,CASSPARTDTQYF,.,TRBV7-9,many,TRBJ2-3
TGTGCCAGTAGCGAACAGGGGGCTAACTATGGCTACACCTTC,CASSEQGANYGYTF,TRBD1,TRBV19,.,TRBJ1-2
TGTGCCAGCACCCAGGGTGGCAGCAATCAGCCCCAGCATTTT,CASTQGGSNQPQHF,.,TRBV7-9,.,TRBJ1-5
TGTGCCAGCAGCGTAGGTGGTAGCAGGGGAAATGAGCAGTTCTTC,CASSVGGSRGNEQFF,.,TRBV9,.,TRBJ2-1
TGTGCCAGCAGCCAAGAACCCCGAACGGGAAATGAGCAGTTCTTC,CASSQEPRTGNEQFF,.,TRBV4-2,.,TRBJ2-1
TGTGCCAGCAGTTTCACGGGGGTCGGGCGGGGGAACGGGGAGCTGTTTTTT,CASSFTGVGRGNGELFF,TRBD2,TRBV7-2,.,TRBJ2-2
TGTGCCAGCAGCTTACTAGGCGGGGAGCTGTTTTTT,CASSLLGGELFF,.,TRBV12-3/TRBV12-4,many,TRBJ2-2
TGTGCCAGCAGCGATGCGGTAGGGCCAGGTACCGGGGAGCTGTTTTTT,CASSDAVGPGTGELFF,.,TRBV7-6,many,TRBJ2-2
TGTGCCAGCAGTGTAGGGGACAGGGGGCGCCTGAACACTGAAGCTTTCTTT,CASSVGDRGRLNTEAFF,TRBD1,TRBV7-9,.,TRBJ1-1
TGTGCCAGCAGCTCTCCCCCCCCGGGGCGCGGGAGCACTGAAGCTTTCTTT,CASSSPPPGRGSTEAFF,.,TRBV5-6,.,TRBJ1-1
TGTGCCAGCAGCCCGTATCAGGGCCATCGGGAGCAGTACTTC,CASSPYQGHREQYF,.,TRBV6-1,.,TRBJ2-7
TGTGCCAGCAGTTTAGCGTCGAGGGGGAACGGGGAGCTGTTTTTT,CASSLASRGNGELFF,.,TRBV12-3/TRBV12-4,few,TRBJ2-2
TGTGCCAGCAGCTTGAGCGGGGGGTTTTACAATGAGCAGTTCTTC,CASSLSGGFYNEQFF,TRBD2,TRBV7-6,few,TRBJ2-1
TGTGCCAGCAGCTTAGAAGGTTCGGTGGGCACTGAAGCTTTCTTT,CASSLEGSVGTEAFF,.,TRBV7-6,few,TRBJ1-1
TGTGCCAGCAGTGAAGGCCTAGCGGGGAAACAGTTCTTC,CASSEGLAGKQFF,TRBD2,TRBV25-1,.,TRBJ2-1